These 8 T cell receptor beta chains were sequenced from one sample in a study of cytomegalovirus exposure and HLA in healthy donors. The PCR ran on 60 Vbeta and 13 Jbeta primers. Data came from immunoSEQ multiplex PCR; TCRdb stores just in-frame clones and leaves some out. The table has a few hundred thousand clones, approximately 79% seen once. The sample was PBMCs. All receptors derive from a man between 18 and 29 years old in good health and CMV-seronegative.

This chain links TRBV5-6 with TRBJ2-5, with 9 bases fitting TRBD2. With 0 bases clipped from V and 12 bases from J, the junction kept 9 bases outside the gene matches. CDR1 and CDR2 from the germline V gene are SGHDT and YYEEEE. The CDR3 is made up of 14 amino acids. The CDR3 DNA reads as TGTGCCAGCAGCTTGGCTAGCGGGACGGCAAGGGAGTACTTC. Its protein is CASSLASGTAREYF.

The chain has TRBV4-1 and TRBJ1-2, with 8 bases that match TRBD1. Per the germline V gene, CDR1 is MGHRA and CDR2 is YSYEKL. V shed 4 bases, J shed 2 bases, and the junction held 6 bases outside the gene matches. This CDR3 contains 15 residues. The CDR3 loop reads CASSLDRVRNYGYTF. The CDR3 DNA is TGCGCCAGCAGCCTGGACAGGGTCCGGAACTATGGCTACACCTTC.

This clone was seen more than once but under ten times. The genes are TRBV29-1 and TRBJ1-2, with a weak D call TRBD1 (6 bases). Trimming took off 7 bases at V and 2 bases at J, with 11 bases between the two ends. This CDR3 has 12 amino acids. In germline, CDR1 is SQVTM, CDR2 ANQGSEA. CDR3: CSARGGNYGYTF. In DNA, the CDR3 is TGCAGCGCCAGGGGAGGGAACTATGGCTACACCTTC. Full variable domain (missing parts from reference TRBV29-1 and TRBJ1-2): SAVISQKPSRDICQRGTSLTIQCQVDSQVTMMFWYRQQPGQSLTLIATANQGSEATYESGFVIDKFPISRPNLTFSTLTVSNMSPEDSSIYLCSARGGNYGYTFGSGTRLTVV.

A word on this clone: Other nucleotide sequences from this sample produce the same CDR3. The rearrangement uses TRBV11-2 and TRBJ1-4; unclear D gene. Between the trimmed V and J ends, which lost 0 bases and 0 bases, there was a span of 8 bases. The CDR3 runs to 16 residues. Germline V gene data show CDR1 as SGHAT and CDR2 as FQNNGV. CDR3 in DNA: TGTGCCAGCAGCTTAGAGCGAGCCGCAACTAATGAAAAACTGTTTTTT. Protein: CASSLERAATNEKLFF.

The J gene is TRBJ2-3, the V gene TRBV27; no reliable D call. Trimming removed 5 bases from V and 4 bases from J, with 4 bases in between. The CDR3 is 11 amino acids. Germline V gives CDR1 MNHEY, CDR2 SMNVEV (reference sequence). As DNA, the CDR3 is TGTGCCAGCAGTCTAGCAGATACGCAGTATTTT. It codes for CASSLADTQYF.

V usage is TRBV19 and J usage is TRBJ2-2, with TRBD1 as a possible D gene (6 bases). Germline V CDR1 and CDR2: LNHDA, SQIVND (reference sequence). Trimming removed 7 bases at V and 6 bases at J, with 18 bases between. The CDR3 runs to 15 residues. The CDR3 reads CASTIEGQIAGELFF. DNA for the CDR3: TGTGCCAGTACCATCGAAGGACAGATCGCCGGGGAGCTGTTTTTT.

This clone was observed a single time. The CDR3 bases are TGTGCCAGCAGCTCACAGGGGGGTGGGTCGGACAATGAGCAGTTCTTC. It encodes CASSSQGGGSDNEQFF. The chain has TRBV11-3 and TRBJ2-1, with 8 bases aligning to TRBD1. The V gene end was trimmed by 4 bases and the J gene end by 5 bases; junction bases not matched to a gene: 10. This CDR3 is built from 16 residues. Germline loops: CDR1 SGHNT, CDR2 YENEEA.

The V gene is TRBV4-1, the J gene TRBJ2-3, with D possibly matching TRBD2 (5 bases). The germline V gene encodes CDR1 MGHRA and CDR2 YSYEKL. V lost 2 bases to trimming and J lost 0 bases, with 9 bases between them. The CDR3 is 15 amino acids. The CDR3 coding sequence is TGCGCCAGCAGCCAAAGCGGACCTAGCACAGATACGCAGTATTTT. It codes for CASSQSGPSTDTQYF.